The present entry profiles one T cell receptor (beta chain) with its context. Looked up from germline, CDR1 is MNHEY and CDR2 is SMNVEV (reference sequence). V shed 5 bases, J shed 0 bases, and the junction held 6 bases outside the gene matches. CDR3 size: 15 residues. These data are taken from a study of blood T cell repertoires in COVID-19. Background on the study: Material from acute and convalescent COVID-19 was sourced from the United States, Italy and Spain.

Under the authors' procedure: The authors estimated nucleated cell counts from reference gene primer amplification. Assay used: immunoSEQ multiplex PCR; TCRdb lists only in-frame clones, some missing. D and trimming come from the DNA, and the V and J calls and clone size come from that table. The profile shows some 160,000 clones, around 87% of them singletons. Seattle patient enrollment occurred during active infection, with longitudinal follow-up thereafter. The sample was peripheral blood. The TCR was taken from an elderly woman with COVID-19, enrolled during active disease. The V gene is TRBV27, the J gene TRBJ1-1; 7 nucleotides line up with TRBD1. The CDR3 reads CASSPLTGMNTEAFF. CDR3 coding DNA: TGTGCCAGCAGTCCCCTGACAGGGATGAACACTGAAGCTTTCTTT.